A single sample gave rise to the 29 T cell receptor beta chains below, sequenced in a study of blood T cell repertoires in COVID-19. Sequencing used immunoSEQ multiplex PCR; TCRdb keeps in-frame clones, though not all of them. The sample records about 260,000 clones, more than 75% being singletons. What was sequenced was peripheral blood. These receptors were collected from a woman aged 40 to 50 who had recovered from COVID-19.

J is TRBJ1-1 and V is TRBV27, with D possibly TRBD1 on 6 matching bases. This CDR3 is built from 14 residues. Between the trimmed V and J ends, which lost 3 bases and 6 bases, there was a span of 14 bases. The germline V gene has CDR1 MNHEY and CDR2 SMNVEV (reference sequence). The CDR3 loop reads CASSFGGGSAEAFF. The CDR3 region has the DNA TGTGCCAGCAGTTTTGGGGGCGGAAGCGCTGAAGCTTTCTTT.

This chain uses TRBV9 with TRBJ2-5; D remains unclear. The CDR3 has 13 amino acids. V lost 0 bases, J lost 5 bases, and 8 bases lay in between. Germline V gene lookup returns CDR1 SGDLS and CDR2 YYNGEE. In DNA, the CDR3 is TGTGCCAGCAGCGTAGACGGGTTCGAGACCCAGTACTTC. It specifies CASSVDGFETQYF.

The V and J genes are TRBV4-3 and TRBJ2-3, with D tentatively TRBD1 (5 bases). Germline V gives CDR1 LGHNA, CDR2 YSLEER. The CDR3 consists of 16 residues. Trimming removed 0 bases from V and 2 bases from J, with 12 bases in between. The CDR3 nucleotides read TGCGCCAGCAGCCAAGATCTGCAGGGTTACACAGATACGCAGTATTTT. Translated, it gives CASSQDLQGYTDTQYF.

V usage is TRBV11-1 and J usage is TRBJ2-7; tentative D call: TRBD1 (6 bases). V lost 5 bases and J 4 bases, leaving 15 bases between the germline ends. CDR1 SGHAT and CDR2 FQDESV come from the germline V gene (reference sequence). The CDR3 sequence is 14 residues long. CDR3 sequence reads: CASSTSGHQYEQYF. DNA of the CDR3: TGTGCCAGCAGCACCTCGGGACACCAATACGAGCAGTACTTC.

V and J are TRBV5-4 and TRBJ2-4; TRBD1 aligns across 11 bases. The CDR3 totals 14 residues. V lost 2 bases to trimming and J lost 7 bases; unmatched junction nucleotides: 2. Germline V gene data show CDR1 as SGHNT and CDR2 as YYREEE (reference sequence). The CDR3 nucleotides are TGTGCCAGCAGCTTTGGGACAGGGGGGAACATTCAGTACTTC. Translation gives CASSFGTGGNIQYF. Variable domain in full (rest from reference TRBV5-4 and TRBJ2-4): ETGVTQSPTHLIKTRGQQVTLRCSSQSGHNTVSWYQQALGQGPQFIFQYYREEENGRGNFPPRFSGLQFPNYSSELNVNALELDDSALYLCASSFGTGGNIQYFGAGTRLSVL.

The J gene is TRBJ1-5, the V gene TRBV19; weak D call: TRBD1 (5 bases). Trimming left V 4 bases short and J 9 bases short, with 16 bases between. Germline CDR1 and CDR2: LNHDA and SQIVND (reference sequence). This CDR3 spans 14 amino acids. DNA of the CDR3: TGTGCCAGTAGTACGCCAGGGTCCCTGGGGCCCCAGCATTTT. Residues: CASSTPGSLGPQHF.

V is TRBV19 and J is TRBJ1-2; D is ambiguous. Trimming took off 2 bases at V and 7 bases at J, with 11 bases between the two ends. The CDR3 has 13 amino acids. Germline V gene data show CDR1 as LNHDA and CDR2 as SQIVND (reference sequence). DNA for the CDR3: TGTGCCAGTAGTATACGCAACGGAGGTGGCTACACCTTC. It yields the protein CASSIRNGGGYTF.

The chain links TRBV5-1 to TRBJ1-6, with D tentatively TRBD1 (5 bases). The CDR3 totals 15 residues. Trimming cost V 4 bases and J 12 bases, with 20 bases left between them. Germline CDR1 SGHRS, CDR2 YFSETQ. The CDR3, as DNA: TGCGCCAGCAGCCAGGACTACCTTGGAGGGGAACCCCTCCACTTT. As protein: CASSQDYLGGEPLHF.

About this clone: Other DNA sequences in this sample translate to the same CDR3. The gene calls are TRBV15 and TRBJ1-3, with 7 bases identical to TRBD1. Germline values: CDR1 LNHNV, CDR2 YYDKDF (reference sequence). The CDR3 has 14 amino acids. With V trimmed by 5 bases and J by 2 bases, 3 bases remained unmatched. CDR3 in DNA: TGTGCCACCAGCCGCGACAGGGCTGGAAACACCATATATTTT. This translates into CATSRDRAGNTIYF.

V usage is TRBV5-1 and J usage is TRBJ2-1; TRBD1 agrees at 8 bases. The CDR3 consists of 12 residues. The J segment lost 12 bases and the V segment lost 4 bases, leaving 6 bases of the junction unmatched. The germline V gene has CDR1 SGHRS and CDR2 YFSETQ. The CDR3 DNA reads TGCGCCAGCAGCCTCGGGACAGGAGGGCAGTTCTTC. It encodes CASSLGTGGQFF.

The table lists this clone with a few counts. The V and J genes are TRBV19 and TRBJ2-7; 9 bases map to TRBD2. Trimming took 5 bases from V and 6 from J; bases not matched to a gene: 20. The germline V gene has CDR1 LNHDA and CDR2 SQIVND (reference sequence). This CDR3 region has 18 residues. In DNA, the CDR3 is TGTGCCAGTAGTGCCAAAGTGTCTAGCGGGGCTGGGGCCTCCGAGCAGTACTTC. As protein: CASSAKVSSGAGASEQYF.

This clone was detected only once. V and J are TRBV28 and TRBJ1-4, with D perhaps matching TRBD1 (6 bases). Trimming shortened V by 3 bases and J by 8 bases, and 13 bases separated the two germline ends. The CDR3 is 14 residues long. Germline CDR1 MDHEN, CDR2 SYDVKM. CDR3 sequence reads: CASSFGGAGEKLFF. The CDR3 nucleotides are TGTGCCAGCAGTTTCGGGGGGGCGGGAGAAAAACTGTTTTTT.

The V call is TRBV24-1, the J call TRBJ2-1, with TRBD2 identical over 12 bases. Germline-derived CDR1 and CDR2 are KGHDR and SFDVKD. The CDR3 sequence is 17 residues long. J was trimmed by 7 bases and V by 4 bases; bases with no gene match: 10. CDR3 region: CATSDSSLAGGWNEQFF. In DNA, the CDR3 is TGTGCCACCAGTGACTCTTCCCTAGCGGGGGGGTGGAATGAGCAGTTCTTC.

In this sample, this clone turned up a few times. The genes are TRBV2 and TRBJ1-1; 9 bases map to TRBD1. The V segment lost 2 bases and the J segment 5 bases; nucleotides outside the gene matches: 6. The CDR3 runs 15 residues. Germline V gene lookup returns CDR1 SNHLY and CDR2 FYNNEI. The DNA for the CDR3 is TGTGCCAGCAGTGAAAGGACAGGGGTTGTAACTGAAGCTTTCTTT. This translates into CASSERTGVVTEAFF.

This clone was seen only once. V gene TRBV6-5 combines with J gene TRBJ1-2; 7 bases align to TRBD1. This CDR3 is 14 amino acids long. CDR1 and CDR2 from the germline V gene are MNHEY and SVGAGI. V lost 2 bases and J lost 2; bases outside the gene matches: 2. In DNA form, the CDR3 reads TGTGCCAGCAGTTACCTGACAGGGAACTATGGCTACACCTTC. Protein sequence: CASSYLTGNYGYTF.

About this clone itself: The junction departs from the called germline gene at one end, perhaps through a read error. V gene TRBV6-2 or TRBV6-3 combines with J gene TRBJ2-7; 11 bases agree with TRBD1. The CDR3 has 11 amino acids. Germline V CDR1 and CDR2: MNHEY, SVGEGT. The CDR3 reads CASSYRDRGVF. CDR3 DNA: TGTGCCAGCAGTTACAGGGACAGGGGGGTCTTC.

The chain uses TRBV2 and TRBJ2-4; 9 nucleotides align to TRBD1. The CDR3 extends over 14 amino acids. The V and J ends lost 8 bases and 0 bases, in that order; junction bases with no gene match: 2. Germline lookup yields CDR1 SNHLY and CDR2 FYNNEI. The CDR3 is CASRDRVAKNIQYF. In DNA form, the CDR3 reads TGTGCCAGCCGGGACAGGGTAGCCAAAAACATTCAGTACTTC.

The genes are TRBV7-6 and TRBJ1-2, with 12 nucleotides matching TRBD1. Germline loops: CDR1 SGHVS, CDR2 FNYEAQ. This CDR3 is 16 amino acids long. Trimming removed 1 base from V and 5 bases from J; junction bases left unmatched: 5. CDR3 nucleotide sequence: TGTGCCAGCAGCTTAGGGGGACAGGGGGCGCGATATGGCTACACCTTC. Its translation is CASSLGGQGARYGYTF.

The V gene is TRBV7-2, the J gene TRBJ1-3; perhaps TRBD1 as D (5 bases). V dropped 4 bases and J dropped 4 bases, with 8 bases sitting between them. This CDR3 is 13 amino acids long. From germline, CDR1 is SGHTA and CDR2 FQGNSA. This CDR3 is CASSYRSGNTIYF. CDR3 nucleotides: TGTGCCAGCAGCTACAGGAGCGGAAACACCATATATTTT.

V and J are TRBV5-1 and TRBJ1-2; TRBD1 agrees at 10 bases. V shed 4 bases and J 10 bases; nucleotides not matched to a gene: 10. Germline loops: CDR1 SGHRS, CDR2 YFSETQ. This CDR3 has 14 amino acids. As DNA, the CDR3 is TGCGCCAGCAGCAAAAGTGGACAGGGGGTGAACTACACCTTC. Translated: CASSKSGQGVNYTF.

V gene TRBV7-2 combines with J gene TRBJ2-1; 9 bases line up with TRBD2. Germline lookup yields CDR1 SGHTA and CDR2 FQGNSA. The CDR3 has 15 residues. V gave up 1 base and J gave up 7 bases; unmatched junction bases: 5. The CDR3 DNA follows: TGTGCCAGCAGCTTAGGAGCGGGGGGCCTGAATGAGCAGTTCTTC. As protein: CASSLGAGGLNEQFF.

This rearrangement joins TRBV7-9 to TRBJ1-1; a possible D gene is TRBD1 (5 bases). The germline V gene has CDR1 SEHNR and CDR2 FQNEAQ (reference sequence). CDR3 length: 14 residues. Between the trimmed V and J ends, which lost 3 bases and 4 bases, there was a span of 12 bases. CDR3 loop: CASSFGRGSTEAFF. CDR3 nucleotide sequence: TGTGCCAGCAGCTTTGGGAGGGGAAGCACTGAAGCTTTCTTT.

V is TRBV28 and J is TRBJ2-5, with TRBD2 identical over 9 bases. V lost 6 bases and J lost 0; bases outside the gene matches: 2. Germline CDR1 is MDHEN and CDR2 is SYDVKM. The CDR3 runs to 14 residues. In nucleotides, the CDR3 is TGTGCCAGCAGGGTAGCGGGGGACCAAGAGACCCAGTACTTC. Translated: CASRVAGDQETQYF.

The chain recombines TRBV4-2 with TRBJ1-1; no clear D. The CDR3 has 14 amino acids. In germline, CDR1 is LGHNA, CDR2 YNFKEQ. With 0 bases removed from V and 3 bases from J, the gap between germline ends came to 8 bases. The CDR3 sequence: CASSQDGWYTEAFF. The CDR3 DNA reads as TGTGCCAGCAGCCAAGACGGGTGGTACACTGAAGCTTTCTTT.

The gene calls are TRBV7-9 and TRBJ1-1; D gene uncertain. The germline CDR1 and CDR2 sequences are SEHNR and FQNEAQ (reference sequence). Trimming took off 2 bases at V and 3 bases at J, with 10 bases between the two ends. This CDR3 is 14 amino acids long. Here the CDR3 reads CASSLLWQDTEAFF. The CDR3 DNA reads TGTGCCAGCAGCTTACTTTGGCAGGACACTGAAGCTTTCTTT.

The rearrangement links TRBV2 to TRBJ1-6, with 7 bases that match TRBD1. The CDR3 contains 14 residues. CDR1 and CDR2 (germline): SNHLY, FYNNEI. V gave up 8 bases and J gave up 9 bases; unmatched junction bases: 10. The CDR3 DNA follows: TGTGCCAGCGGGGACCGGGACAGACTTTCACCCCTCCACTTT. This codes for CASGDRDRLSPLHF.

J is TRBJ1-2 and V is TRBV6-5; D unclear. V was shortened by 8 bases and J by 0 bases, with 16 bases between the two germline ends. This CDR3 is built from 15 residues. Germline V gene sequence: CDR1 MNHEY, CDR2 SVGAGI. CDR3 amino acids: CASVPLAGSNYGYTF. The CDR3 nucleotides are TGTGCCAGCGTCCCCCTTGCGGGCTCTAACTATGGCTACACCTTC.

Many counts were recorded for this clone. This chain links TRBV10-1 with TRBJ1-6, with 7 bases identical to TRBD1. The CDR3 loop spans 14 amino acids. Per germline, CDR1 WNHNN and CDR2 SYGVQD (reference sequence). V was pared by 4 bases and J by 7 bases, with 4 bases of the junction left unmatched. CDR3 protein: CASSAGGKNSPLHF. As DNA, the CDR3 is TGCGCCAGCAGTGCAGGGGGAAAAAATTCACCCCTCCACTTT.

The J gene is TRBJ2-5, the V gene TRBV7-3; tentative D call: TRBD2 (7 bases). This CDR3 contains 13 residues. Per germline, CDR1 SGHTA and CDR2 FQGTGA. The V and J ends lost 5 bases and 4 bases respectively, with 11 bases between them. The CDR3 sequence: CASSPRGAETQYF. In nucleotides, the CDR3 is TGTGCCAGCAGCCCTCGGGGGGCAGAGACCCAGTACTTC.